A single sample is the source of the 24 T cell receptor beta chains below, sequenced in a study of CD8+CD57+ T cells in acquired aplastic anemia. The TCR beta profiling, which covered VDJ combination and CDR3 sequence, was carried out using genomic DNA as the template. TCRdb analysed the reads with MiXCR anew, one entry per CDR3 protein. The repertoire holds 400,000 to 500,000 distinct CDR3 sequences, with 60% to 80% as singletons. Source material: sorted CD4+, CD8+, or CD8+CD57+ T cells (not recorded which) from PBMCs. These receptors originate from a human donor in good health, serving as a control.

J is TRBJ1-1 and V is TRBV19; 7 bases map to TRBD1. The CDR3 has 13 amino acids. CDR1 and CDR2 from the germline V gene are LNHDA and SQIVND (reference sequence). The J segment lost 9 bases and the V segment lost 10 bases, leaving 14 bases of the junction unmatched. CDR3 in DNA: TGTGCCACCAGCAGTGATAGGGACAGACAAGCTTTCTTT. Its protein is CATSSDRDRQAFF.

The V call is TRBV12-3 or TRBV12-4, the J call TRBJ2-1, with D perhaps matching TRBD2 (8 bases). CDR3 size: 17 residues. V was trimmed by 6 bases and J by 10 bases, leaving 28 bases between them. For the CDR3, the DNA is TGTGCCAGCAGCCGCAGGGGGGCGGGGGGCATGGTCCTGGAGCAGTTCTTC. It yields the protein CASSRRGAGGMVLEQFF.

This clonotype was observed a handful of times. The V call is TRBV20-1, the J call TRBJ2-5; TRBD1 might be the D (6 bases). Germline V gives CDR1 DFQATT, CDR2 SNEGSKA (reference sequence). The CDR3 length is 15 residues. Trimming cost V 3 bases and J 2 bases, with 16 bases left between them. CDR3 protein: CSASEDSFTQETQYF. The CDR3 nucleotides read TGCAGTGCTAGCGAGGACAGTTTCACACAAGAGACCCAGTACTTC.

In the case of this clonotype: Because the CDR3 is missing its conserved closing phenylalanine or tryptophan, this is likely a read error. Because the CDR3's place on the DNA is in doubt, the DNA is left out and the CDR3 is given as listed by TCRdb. The chain links TRBV7-9 to TRBJ1-1. The CDR3 numbers 13 amino acids, ends counted. Germline loops: CDR1 SEHNR, CDR2 FQNEAQ (reference sequence). The CDR3 sequence is CASSSVGPQETQY.

The rearrangement links TRBV5-1 to TRBJ1-4, with D perhaps TRBD1 (6 bases). The germline V gene has CDR1 SGHRS and CDR2 YFSETQ. The CDR3 loop spans 13 amino acids. Trimming removed 4 bases at V and 4 bases at J, with 8 bases between. Here the CDR3 DNA reads TGCGCCAGCAGCAGACAGGATAATGAAAAACTGTTTTTT. Translating it yields CASSRQDNEKLFF.

A remark on this clonotype: Germline and junction disagree at one end, which may indicate a read error. The V and J genes are TRBV7-8 and TRBJ2-3; tentatively, D is TRBD1 (6 bases). This CDR3 has 15 amino acids. The germline V gene encodes CDR1 SGHVS and CDR2 FQNEAQ. CDR3 region: CASSLGRQVPDTHYF. Here the CDR3 DNA reads TGTGCCAGCAGCTTGGGACGACAGGTACCGGATACGCACTATTTT.

This rearrangement joins TRBV5-1 to TRBJ1-6; D may be TRBD1 (6 bases). Germline-derived CDR1 and CDR2 are SGHRS and YFSETQ. Trimming shortened V by 6 bases and J by 7 bases, and 20 bases separated the two germline ends. CDR3 length equals 16 residues. The CDR3 protein is CASTLDQGRGNSPLHF. The CDR3 DNA is TGCGCCAGCACCCTAGATCAGGGGCGTGGGAATTCACCCCTCCACTTT.

This chain links TRBV15 with TRBJ1-3; the D gene is possibly TRBD1 (6 bases). The length of the CDR3 is 15 residues. Germline V gene data show CDR1 as LNHNV and CDR2 as YYDKDF (reference sequence). The ends were cut back, 1 base at V and 3 bases at J, with 10 bases in the middle. Written as DNA, the CDR3 is TGTGCCACCAGCAGAGGCGGAGGGGGTGGAAACACCATATATTTT. It codes for CATSRGGGGGNTIYF. Full variable domain (missing parts from reference TRBV15 and TRBJ1-3): DAMVIQNPRYQVTQFGKPVTLSCSQTLNHNVMYWYQQKSSQAPKLLFHYYDKDFNNEADTPDNFQSRRPNTSFCFLDIRSPGLGDTAMYLCATSRGGGGGNTIYFGEGSWLTVV.

The J gene is TRBJ1-2, the V gene TRBV5-1; a weak D match, TRBD1 (5 bases). Germline CDR1 reads SGHRS; CDR2 reads YFSETQ. The germline V and J ends were trimmed by 4 bases and 7 bases, with 17 bases remaining between them. This CDR3 is built from 14 residues. The DNA for the CDR3 is TGCGCCAGCAGCCTGGGGGGACGAGCAGTTGGCTACACCTTC. It yields the protein CASSLGGRAVGYTF.

V and J are TRBV5-5 and TRBJ2-1; no reliable D call. This CDR3 spans 14 amino acids. CDR1 is SGHKS and CDR2 is YYEKEE in the germline V gene (reference sequence). V lost 5 bases to trimming and J lost 8 bases, with 17 bases between them. The CDR3 protein is CASSLDFTVDEQFF. CDR3 in DNA: TGTGCCAGCAGTCTAGATTTTACAGTCGATGAGCAGTTCTTC. Looking up the rest from reference TRBV5-5 and TRBJ2-1 gives the full variable domain: DAGVTQSPTHLIKTRGQQVTLRCSPISGHKSVSWYQQVLGQGPQFIFQYYEKEERGRGNFPDRFSARQFPNYSSELNVNALLLGDSALYLCASSLDFTVDEQFFGPGTRLTVL.

Ten or more counts support this clonotype. The chain links TRBV7-2 to TRBJ1-1, with unresolved D. V was trimmed by 3 bases and J by 4 bases, leaving 12 bases between them. Per germline, CDR1 SGHTA and CDR2 FQGNSA. There are 14 residues in the CDR3. DNA for the CDR3: TGTGCCAGCAGCTTCGGCTCTCGGGTCACTGAAGCTTTCTTT. Translated, it gives CASSFGSRVTEAFF.

This clonotype was counted ten times or more. The chain links TRBV12-3 or TRBV12-4 to TRBJ1-2; maybe TRBD1 (5 bases). The CDR3 consists of 13 residues. Trimming took off 5 bases at V and 6 bases at J, with 13 bases between the two ends. The CDR3 nucleotides are TGTGCCAGCAGTCTCAGGGCGGACAATGGCTACACCTTC. This gives the protein CASSLRADNGYTF.

This clonotype was detected many times. This chain connects TRBV20-1 to TRBJ1-2, with a weak D call TRBD1 (6 bases). The CDR3 sequence is 13 residues long. The germline V and J ends were trimmed by 0 bases and 6 bases, with 11 bases remaining between them. Germline V lookup: CDR1 DFQATT, CDR2 SNEGSKA (reference sequence). The DNA for the CDR3 is TGCAGTGCTAGAGAGCCTTACAGGGATGGCTACACCTTC. Translating it yields CSAREPYRDGYTF.

To note about this clonotype: It is likely a read error, because the conserved phenylalanine at the end of the CDR3 is missing. Because the CDR3's place on the DNA is in doubt, the DNA is left out and the CDR3 is given as listed by TCRdb. V gene TRBV7-2 combines with J gene TRBJ1-2; TRBD1 is taken as the D call from the table, unchecked against the DNA. Germline-derived CDR1 and CDR2 are SGHTA and FQGNSA. The CDR3 adds up to 13 amino acids, both ends counted. The chain's CDR3 is CASSLEVFWERTI.

Details on this clonotype: An end of the junction does not agree with germline; a read error may underlie this. The V and J genes are TRBV7-2 and TRBJ2-3; D unresolved. CDR3 size: 14 residues. Germline values: CDR1 SGHTA, CDR2 FQGNSA. CDR3 region: CASRPLADQETQYF. CDR3 nucleotides: TGTGCCAGCAGGCCACTGGCGGATCAGGAGACGCAGTACTTT.

The V gene is TRBV19, the J gene TRBJ2-7; TRBD1 is a possible D gene (6 bases). Trimming took off 9 bases at V and 4 bases at J, with 19 bases between the two ends. From germline, CDR1 is LNHDA and CDR2 SQIVND (reference sequence). There are 14 residues in the CDR3. CDR3 bases: TGTGCCAGCAGCTTAGAAGGGGGTGGATACGAGCAGTACTTC. This codes for CASSLEGGGYEQYF.

A word on this clonotype: Relative to the germline gene, one junction end is altered; a read error may explain this. The rearrangement joins TRBV15 to TRBJ1-4; D gene uncertain. This CDR3 is built from 14 residues. Germline CDR1 LNHNV, CDR2 YYDKDF (reference sequence). The CDR3 sequence is CASSLRGEKCKLFF. For the CDR3, the DNA is TGTGCCAGCAGCCTGCGTGGAGAGAAGTGCAAACTGTTTTTT.

This clonotype was found once. No conserved phenylalanine or tryptophan is present at the end of the CDR3, so a read error is the likely explanation. No DNA is shown, since the ends of the CDR3 on it are uncertain; the CDR3 is the one TCRdb lists. This chain joins TRBV7-9 and TRBJ2-5; the table's D call TRBD2 went unverified against the DNA. The germline gives CDR1 SEHNR, CDR2 FQNEAQ (reference sequence). The CDR3 is made up of 13 amino acids, end residues included. This chain's CDR3 is CASSRQGRETEDY.

This chain links TRBV5-6 with TRBJ2-1, with a possible D match to TRBD2 (5 bases). The germline V gene encodes CDR1 SGHDT and CDR2 YYEEEE. The CDR3 extends over 13 amino acids. Trimming took 0 bases from V and 6 from J, leaving 7 bases between them. The CDR3 coding sequence is TGTGCCAGCAGCTTGGGTAGCGCCAATGAGCAGTTCTTC. Translation gives CASSLGSANEQFF.

This clonotype was counted a single time. This sequence joins TRBV7-2 and TRBJ1-4, with D unclear. Trimming left V 1 base short and J 17 bases short, with 23 bases between. The CDR3 loop spans 15 amino acids. Germline V CDR1 and CDR2: SGHTA, FQGNSA. CDR3 sequence (DNA): TGTGCCAGCAGCTTAGATTCGGACTATGGCGACGCCTTCTTTTTT. Residues: CASSLDSDYGDAFFF.

This chain uses TRBV7-2 with TRBJ2-3; no clear D gene. The J call may be in error: the DNA end matches TRBJ1-5 better. Germline loops: CDR1 SGHTA, CDR2 FQGNSA. CDR3 size: 14 residues. The CDR3 region is CASSSSSPNQPQHF. Written as DNA, the CDR3 is TGTGCCAGCAGTAGCTCGAGCCCAAATCAGCCCCAGCATTTT.

Remarks on this clonotype: Given the absence of the conserved phenylalanine or tryptophan at the CDR3 end, a read error is likely. It is unclear where the CDR3 begins or ends on the DNA, so no DNA is shown, and the CDR3 is as TCRdb lists it. V usage is TRBV20-1 and J usage is TRBJ1-2. The CDR3 sequence runs 9 residues, both termini included. Germline V gives CDR1 DFQATT, CDR2 SNEGSKA (reference sequence). CDR3: CSVDGSGTY.

The V call is TRBV12-3 or TRBV12-4, the J call TRBJ1-2, with D possibly TRBD1 on 6 matching bases. V shed 6 bases and J shed 4 bases, with 18 bases lying between them. This CDR3 spans 15 amino acids. This CDR3 is CASSVADSAGYGYTF. CDR3 DNA sequence: TGTGCCAGCAGCGTAGCGGACAGCGCCGGCTATGGCTACACCTTC.

In the case of this clonotype: The junction does not match germline at one end; this may be a read error. This rearrangement joins TRBV10-1 to TRBJ2-7; D is undetermined. Germline CDR1 and CDR2: WNHNN and SYGVQD (reference sequence). The CDR3 has 14 residues. The CDR3 bases are TGCGCCAGCAGCCGGACGCCCCCCGCCTACGAGCAGAACTTC. This translates into CASSRTPPAYEQNF.